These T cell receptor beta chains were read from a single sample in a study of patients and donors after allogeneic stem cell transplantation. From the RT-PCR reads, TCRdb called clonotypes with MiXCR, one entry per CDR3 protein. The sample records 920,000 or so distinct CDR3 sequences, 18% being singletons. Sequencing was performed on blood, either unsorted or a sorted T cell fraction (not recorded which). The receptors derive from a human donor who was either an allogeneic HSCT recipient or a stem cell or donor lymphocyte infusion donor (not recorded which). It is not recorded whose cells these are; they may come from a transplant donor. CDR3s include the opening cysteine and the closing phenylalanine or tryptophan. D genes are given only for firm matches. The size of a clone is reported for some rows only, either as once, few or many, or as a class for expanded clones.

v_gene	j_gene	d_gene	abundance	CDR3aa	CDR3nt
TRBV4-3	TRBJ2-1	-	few	CASSQALFGTRRDEQFF	TGCGCCAGCAGCCAAGCTCTCTTCGGCACTAGAAGGGATGAGCAGTTCTTC
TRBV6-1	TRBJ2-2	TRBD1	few	CASTRQGRYTGELFF	TGTGCCAGCACTCGACAGGGGAGGTACACCGGGGAGCTGTTTTTT
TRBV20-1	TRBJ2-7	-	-	CSAAGTLGYEQYF	TGCAGTGCTGCCGGGACATTGGGCTACGAGCAGTACTTC
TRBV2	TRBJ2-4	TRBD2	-	CASSPQLAGARNIAKNIQYF	TGTGCCAGCAGCCCCCAGCTAGCGGGTGCCAGAAACATAGCCAAAAACATTCAGTACTTC
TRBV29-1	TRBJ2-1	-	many	CSVVQLYNEQFF	TGCAGCGTTGTTCAATTATACAATGAGCAGTTCTTC
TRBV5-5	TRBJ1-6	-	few	CASSLKATALHF	TGTGCCAGCAGCCTGAAGGCGACGGCCCTCCACTTT
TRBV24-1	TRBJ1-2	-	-	CATRSRTGQDGYTF	TGTGCCACCAGAAGTCGTACAGGGCAGGATGGCTACACCTTC
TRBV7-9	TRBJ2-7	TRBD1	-	CASSLGQGIDQQYF	TGTGCCAGCAGCCTGGGACAGGGGATTGACCAGCAGTACTTC
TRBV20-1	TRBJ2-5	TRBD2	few	CSAGSGIRETQYF	TGCAGTGCGGGTAGCGGGATCCGAGAGACCCAGTACTTC
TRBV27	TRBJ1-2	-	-	CASSLSSDYGYTF	TGTGCCAGCAGTCTCTCTTCGGACTATGGCTACACCTTC
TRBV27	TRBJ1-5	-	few	CASSPGSAQPQHF	TGTGCCAGCAGCCCAGGGTCAGCTCAGCCCCAGCATTTT
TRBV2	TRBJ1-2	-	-	CASIISRGYTF	TGTGCCAGCATAATCTCGCGGGGCTACACCTTC
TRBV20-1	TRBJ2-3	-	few	CSAGIRRSTDTQYF	TGCAGTGCGGGTATCCGGCGTAGCACAGATACGCAGTATTTT
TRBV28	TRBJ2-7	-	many	CASVGGGSYEQYF	TGTGCCTCAGTAGGGGGGGGATCCTACGAGCAGTACTTC
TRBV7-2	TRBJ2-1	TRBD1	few	CASSSGTGAWKKQFF	TGTGCCAGCTCTTCCGGGACAGGAGCTTGGAAAAAGCAGTTCTTC
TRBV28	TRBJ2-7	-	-	CASSLGGQRGLYEQYF	TGTGCCAGCAGTTTAGGGGGGCAGCGAGGGCTCTACGAGCAGTACTTC
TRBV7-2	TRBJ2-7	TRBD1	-	CASSLTWDSPEQYF	TGTGCCAGCAGCTTAACCTGGGACAGCCCCGAGCAGTACTTC
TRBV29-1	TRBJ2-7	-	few	CSVVGASYEQYF	TGCAGCGTTGTGGGGGCTTCCTACGAGCAGTACTTC
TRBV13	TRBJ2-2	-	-	CASSVRDRRSGELFF	TGTGCCAGCAGCGTCCGGGACCGGAGGAGCGGGGAGCTGTTTTTT
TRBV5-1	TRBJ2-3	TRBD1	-	CASSFLIQGARLDTDTQYF	TGCGCCAGCAGCTTTTTGATACAGGGGGCGAGGCTCGACACAGATACGCAGTATTTT
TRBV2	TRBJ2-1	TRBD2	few	CASSGSGRPGEQFF	TGTGCCAGCAGTGGTAGCGGGAGACCAGGGGAGCAGTTCTTC
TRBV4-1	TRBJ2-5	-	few	CASSQVWSGETQYF	TGCGCCAGCAGCCAAGTATGGAGCGGAGAGACCCAGTACTTC
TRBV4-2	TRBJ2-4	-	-	CASSQGGQPRAKNIQYF	TGTGCCAGCAGCCAAGGCGGGCAGCCTCGGGCCAAAAACATTCAGTACTTC
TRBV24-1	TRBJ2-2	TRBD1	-	CATSDGGQGTSGELFF	TGTGCCACCAGTGACGGAGGACAGGGGACGTCCGGGGAGCTGTTTTTT
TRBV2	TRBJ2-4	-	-	CASSEREAKNIQYF	TGTGCCAGCAGTGAACGTGAGGCCAAAAACATTCAGTACTTC
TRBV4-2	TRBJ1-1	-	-	CASSQVGREGTEAFF	TGTGCCAGCAGCCAAGTAGGCAGGGAGGGAACTGAAGCTTTCTTT
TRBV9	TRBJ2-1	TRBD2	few	CASSVTSGSGNEQFF	TGTGCCAGCAGCGTAACTAGCGGGAGCGGGAATGAGCAGTTCTTC
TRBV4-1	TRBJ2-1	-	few	CASSQGSPWSEQFF	TGCGCCAGCAGCCAAGGAAGCCCTTGGAGTGAGCAGTTCTTC
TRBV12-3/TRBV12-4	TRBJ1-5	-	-	CASSLEWDQPQHF	TGTGCCAGCAGTTTAGAATGGGATCAGCCCCAGCATTTT